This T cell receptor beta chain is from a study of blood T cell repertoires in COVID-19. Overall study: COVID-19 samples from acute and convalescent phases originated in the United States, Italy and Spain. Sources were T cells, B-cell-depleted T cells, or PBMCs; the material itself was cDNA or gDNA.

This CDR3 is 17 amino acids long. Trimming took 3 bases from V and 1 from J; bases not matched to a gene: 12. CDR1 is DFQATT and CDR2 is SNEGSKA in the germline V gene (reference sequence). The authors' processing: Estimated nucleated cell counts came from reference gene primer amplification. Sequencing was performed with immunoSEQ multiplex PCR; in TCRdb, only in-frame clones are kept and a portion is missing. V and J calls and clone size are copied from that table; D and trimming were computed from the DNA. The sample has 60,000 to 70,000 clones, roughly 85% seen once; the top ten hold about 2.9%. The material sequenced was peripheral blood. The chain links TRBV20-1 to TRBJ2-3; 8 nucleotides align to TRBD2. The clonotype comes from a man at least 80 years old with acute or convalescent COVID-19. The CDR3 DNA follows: TGCAGTGCTAGTGGCTCGCGGACGGGAGGGGGCACAGATACGCAGTATTTT. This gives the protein CSASGSRTGGGTDTQYF.